One sample yielded the 27 T cell receptor beta chains listed below, sequenced in a study of control samples from healthy donors and cancer patients. Clones were read by immunoSEQ multiplex PCR, and TCRdb kept only the in-frame ones, dropping some. The sample includes some 120,000 clones, about 95% seen only once; the top ten take approximately 4%. The specimen was blood. These TCRs come from a man aged 25 to 40 in good health.

This chain connects TRBV12-3 or TRBV12-4 to TRBJ1-1; D uncertain. The V and J ends lost 1 base and 4 bases respectively, with 7 bases between them. The CDR3 spans 13 residues. The CDR3 nucleotides read TGTGCCAGCAGTTTAGAAGATTTCACTGAAGCTTTCTTT. It translates to CASSLEDFTEAFF.

The V gene is TRBV7-8, the J gene TRBJ1-5; no clear D. Germline V CDR1 and CDR2: SGHVS, FQNEAQ. The CDR3 has 15 residues. The ends were cut back, 5 bases at V and 5 bases at J, with 16 bases in the middle. For the CDR3, the DNA is TGTGCCAGCAGCCGAGGCACGGTTTTGGATCAGCCCCAGCATTTT. It codes for CASSRGTVLDQPQHF.

This chain joins TRBV6-2 or TRBV6-3 and TRBJ2-6, with 9 bases that match TRBD1. V was pared by 1 base and J by 0 bases, with 13 bases of the junction left unmatched. CDR1 is MNHEY, CDR2 SVGEGT, per germline. This CDR3 has 21 residues. CDR3 sequence (DNA): TGTGCCAGCAGTTACTTTCCGGGACAGGGAATCGTAAGCTCTGGGGCCAACGTCCTGACTTTC. It specifies CASSYFPGQGIVSSGANVLTF.

As DNA, the CDR3 is TGTGCCAGCTCTTCCGGGACAGTGAATGAAAAACTGTTTTTT. This translates into CASSSGTVNEKLFF. The J gene is TRBJ1-4, the V gene TRBV18; 7 positions match TRBD1. This CDR3 is built from 14 residues. CDR1 KGHSH and CDR2 LQKENI come from the germline V gene. V shed 6 bases, J shed 5 bases, and the junction held 6 bases outside the gene matches.

The chain has TRBV30 and TRBJ1-3, with no clear D. Per germline, CDR1 GTSNPN and CDR2 SVGIG (reference sequence). This CDR3 contains 12 residues. The V end lost 0 bases, the J end lost 1 base, and 1 base lay between the germline ends. The CDR3 region is CAWSVSGNTIYF. As DNA, the CDR3 is TGTGCCTGGAGTGTATCTGGAAACACCATATATTTT.

A few counts support this clone. This chain joins TRBV19 and TRBJ1-5; no firm D call. There are 12 residues in the CDR3. CDR1 is LNHDA and CDR2 is SQIVND in the germline V gene (reference sequence). V shed 0 bases and J shed 6 bases, with 3 bases lying between them. The CDR3 DNA reads as TGTGCCAGTAGTATAGACCGTCAGCCCCAGCATTTT. Translating gives CASSIDRQPQHF.

V gene TRBV19 combines with J gene TRBJ2-1; TRBD1 might be the D (5 bases). Germline V gives CDR1 LNHDA, CDR2 SQIVND (reference sequence). There are 15 residues in the CDR3. V was cut by 1 base and J by 6 bases, with 13 bases left in between. CDR3 bases: TGTGCCAGTAGTATAGTTCAGGGCCCTCTCAATGAGCAGTTCTTC. This sequence encodes CASSIVQGPLNEQFF.

The chain has TRBV18 and TRBJ2-2; the D gene is possibly TRBD1 (6 bases). The V gene lost 3 bases and the J gene lost 3 bases, with 8 bases spanning the gap. Germline CDR1 reads KGHSH; CDR2 reads LQKENI. The CDR3 totals 14 residues. Here the CDR3 DNA reads TGTGCCAGCTCACCGGACAGTTACACCGGGGAGCTGTTTTTT. This encodes CASSPDSYTGELFF.

This sequence joins TRBV7-2 and TRBJ1-2; D perhaps matches TRBD1 (5 bases). The CDR3 runs 14 residues. Trimming removed 2 bases at V and 6 bases at J, with 13 bases between. CDR1 is SGHTA and CDR2 is FQGNSA in the germline V gene. CDR3 DNA sequence: TGTGCCAGCAGCTTACAGGGTCGGTTAGATGGCTACACCTTC. The encoded protein is CASSLQGRLDGYTF.

This clone is medium-sized (0.01 to 0.1%) within its sample. The sample contains more than one DNA sequence encoding this CDR3. V usage is TRBV6-2 or TRBV6-3 and J usage is TRBJ2-1; TRBD2 might be the D (6 bases). This CDR3 region has 12 residues. Trimming shortened V by 0 bases and J by 10 bases, and 7 bases separated the two germline ends. Per germline, CDR1 MNHEY and CDR2 SVGEGT. The CDR3 spells CASSYSRGEQFF. The CDR3 DNA reads as TGTGCCAGCAGTTACTCACGGGGGGAGCAGTTCTTC.

V is TRBV30 and J is TRBJ2-7; D perhaps matches TRBD2 (5 bases). Germline assignment: CDR1 GTSNPN and CDR2 SVGIG (reference sequence). This CDR3 comprises 13 residues. The V gene lost 2 bases and the J gene lost 0 bases, with 8 bases spanning the gap. CDR3 protein: CAWSTGVSYEQYF. DNA for the CDR3: TGTGCCTGGAGTACCGGGGTCTCCTACGAGCAGTACTTC. The full variable domain, its missing parts supplied by reference TRBV30 and TRBJ2-7, is SQTIHQWPATLVQPVGSPLSLECTVEGTSNPNLYWYRQAAGRGLQLLFYSVGIGQISSEVPQNLSASRPQDRQFILSSKKLLLSDSGFYLCAWSTGVSYEQYFGPGTRLTVT.

The CDR3 here is CASSGSYNQPQHF. The DNA of the CDR3 is TGTGCCAGCAGTGGGAGCTATAATCAGCCCCAGCATTTT. The chain employs TRBV2 and TRBJ1-5; D uncertain. V lost 4 bases and J lost 4, with 8 bases in between. The V gene's germline CDR1 is SNHLY and CDR2 FYNNEI. This CDR3 is built from 13 residues. The full variable domain, with the rest looked up from reference TRBV2 and TRBJ1-5, is EPEVTQTPSHQVTQMGQEVILRCVPISNHLYFYWYRQILGQKVEFLVSFYNNEISEKSEIFDDQFSVERPDGSNFTLKIRSTKLEDSAMYFCASSGSYNQPQHFGDGTRLSIL.

The chain has TRBV27 and TRBJ1-2; a weak D match, TRBD1 (6 bases). V was pared by 7 bases and J by 6 bases, with 30 bases between. CDR1 is MNHEY, CDR2 SMNVEV, per germline (reference sequence). The CDR3 has 18 amino acids. CDR3 nucleotide sequence: TGTGCCAGCACCGCCTATGGTGGGACAAAAAAGTCCCGGGATGGCTACACCTTC. Amino acid sequence: CASTAYGGTKKSRDGYTF.

The chain couples TRBV28 to TRBJ1-1, with a tentative D call TRBD1 (6 bases). Trimming shortened V by 4 bases and J by 4 bases, and 13 bases separated the two germline ends. CDR1 and CDR2 from the germline V gene are MDHEN and SYDVKM. The CDR3 is 14 residues long. CDR3: CASSSQGRSTEAFF. CDR3 nucleotide sequence: TGTGCCAGCAGTTCACAGGGCAGGAGCACTGAAGCTTTCTTT. The variable domain in full, with the rest retrieved from reference TRBV28 and TRBJ1-1, is DVKVTQSSRYLVKRTGEKVFLECVQDMDHENMFWYRQDPGLGLRLIYFSYDVKMKEKGDIPEGYSVSREKKERFSLILESASTNQTSMYLCASSSQGRSTEAFFGQGTRLTVV.

The chain is built from TRBV4-3 and TRBJ2-1; 7 nucleotides line up with TRBD2. The CDR3 extends over 16 amino acids. After removal of 0 bases from V and 4 bases from J, the junction contained 6 bases not matched to a gene. The germline V gene has CDR1 LGHNA and CDR2 YSLEER. CDR3 in DNA: TGCGCCAGCAGCCAAGATGGCGCGGGGGTTTACAATGAGCAGTTCTTC. Translated: CASSQDGAGVYNEQFF.

The J gene is TRBJ2-7, the V gene TRBV30; the match to TRBD1 covers 7 bases. The length of the CDR3 is 14 residues. The germline V gene has CDR1 GTSNPN and CDR2 SVGIG (reference sequence). CDR3 nucleotide sequence: TGTGCCTGGAGTGTAAGGGGCCGACAGGGCGAAGTAGTCGTC. Protein product: CAWSVRGRQGEVVV.

The chain has TRBV10-3 and TRBJ2-3; TRBD2 might be the D (5 bases). Germline lookup yields CDR1 ENHRY and CDR2 SYGVKD. CDR3 size: 14 residues. V was pared by 4 bases and J by 4 bases, with 12 bases between. CDR3 DNA: TGTGCCATCAGTGGAAGCGGCAGTCCAGATACGCAGTATTTT. Translating gives CAISGSGSPDTQYF.

This clone was observed a single time. As DNA, the CDR3 is TGTGCCTGGAGTGTTAAAGCTAACTATGGCTACACCTTC. This sequence encodes CAWSVKANYGYTF. The chain joins TRBV30 to TRBJ1-2, with D hard to call. The germline V gene encodes CDR1 GTSNPN and CDR2 SVGIG (reference sequence). This CDR3 comprises 13 residues. The V gene lost 0 bases and the J gene lost 0 bases, with 5 bases spanning the gap.

V gene TRBV27 combines with J gene TRBJ1-1, with D possibly TRBD1 on 5 matching bases. Looked up from germline, CDR1 is MNHEY and CDR2 is SMNVEV (reference sequence). V was cut by 3 bases and J by 1 base, with 9 bases left in between. The CDR3 is 14 amino acids. Here the CDR3 reads CASSLIGQNTEAFF. The CDR3, as DNA: TGTGCCAGCAGTTTGATAGGACAGAACACTGAAGCTTTCTTT.

This clone has just one count. J is TRBJ1-2 and V is TRBV20-1, with D maybe TRBD1 (5 bases). The CDR3 length is 11 residues. Germline loops: CDR1 DFQATT, CDR2 SNEGSKA (reference sequence). V lost 6 bases, J lost 6 bases, and 11 bases lay in between. Here the CDR3 reads CSAQGPDGYTF. Here the CDR3 DNA reads TGCAGTGCCCAGGGACCCGATGGCTACACCTTC.

The rearrangement uses TRBV11-2 and TRBJ2-2, with TRBD1 identical over 10 bases. The CDR3 is 17 amino acids. Germline CDR1 is SGHAT and CDR2 is FQNNGV. Losses at the gene ends were 1 base for V and 4 bases for J; bases not matched to a gene: 6. The CDR3: CASSLGGGQGSTGELFF. DNA for the CDR3: TGTGCCAGCAGCTTAGGTGGGGGACAGGGGAGCACCGGGGAGCTGTTTTTT.

The V gene is TRBV3-1 (or the pseudogene TRBV3-2), the J gene TRBJ2-5; the match to TRBD2 covers 10 bases. The CDR3 covers 15 residues. Germline CDR1 LGHDT, CDR2 YNNKEL (reference sequence). V was pared by 5 bases and J by 3 bases, with 6 bases of the junction left unmatched. For the CDR3, the DNA is TGTGCCAGCAGCATTCGGACTAGCGGAAAAGAGACCCAGTACTTC. Its translation: CASSIRTSGKETQYF.

The genes are TRBV28 and TRBJ1-4; D remains unclear. This CDR3 has 14 amino acids. Germline CDR1 and CDR2: MDHEN and SYDVKM. Between the trimmed V and J ends, which lost 6 bases and 8 bases, there was a span of 16 bases. The CDR3 loop reads CASRASGSSEKLFF. The CDR3 coding sequence is TGTGCCAGCAGGGCATCAGGTTCCAGCGAAAAACTGTTTTTT.

The CDR3: CASRMDRVTSPLHF. CDR3 in DNA: TGTGCCAGCAGGATGGACAGGGTCACTTCACCCCTCCACTTT. The J gene is TRBJ1-6, the V gene TRBV6-1, with TRBD1 identical over 8 bases. J was trimmed by 9 bases and V by 6 bases; bases with no gene match: 7. The CDR3 is 14 residues long. The germline CDR1 and CDR2 sequences are MNHNS and SASEGT.

This CDR3 reads CASTPQGARNTEAFF. The CDR3 coding sequence is TGTGCCAGCACCCCTCAGGGGGCGAGGAACACTGAAGCTTTCTTT. This sequence joins TRBV25-1 and TRBJ1-1, with TRBD1 identical over 8 bases. The CDR3 has 15 amino acids. CDR1 and CDR2 (germline): MGHDK, SYGVNS. The V and J ends lost 7 bases and 1 base, in that order; junction bases with no gene match: 8.

This clone was observed once. The chain uses TRBV7-6 and TRBJ1-6; TRBD1 matches 9 bases. V gave up 3 bases and J gave up 8 bases; unmatched junction bases: 5. Germline lookup yields CDR1 SGHVS and CDR2 FNYEAQ. This CDR3 spans 15 amino acids. CDR3 region: CASSFRQGGYSPLHF. CDR3 DNA: TGTGCCAGCAGCTTCCGACAGGGGGGTTATTCACCCCTCCACTTT.

The chain combines TRBV7-2 with TRBJ1-2, with D maybe TRBD1 (6 bases). Germline loops: CDR1 SGHTA, CDR2 FQGNSA. V was shortened by 1 base and J by 4 bases, with 7 bases between the two germline ends. CDR3 size: 13 residues. Here the CDR3 reads CASSLGGLYGYTF. CDR3 sequence (DNA): TGTGCCAGCAGCTTAGGGGGGCTCTATGGCTACACCTTC.